The next 25 T cell receptor beta chains were all read from a single sample in a study of shared clonotypes between healthy human individuals. The protocol was immunoSEQ multiplex PCR, while the TCRdb copy is restricted to in-frame clones and leaves out a portion. The sample gives roughly 2 million clones, less than 95% of which show up once; around 1.1% is in the top ten. The naive CD8 subset, CD45RO-negative cells positively selected for CCR7, excluded terminally differentiated effector memory CD45RA+ cells. Specimen: naive CD8+ T cells sorted from blood. These receptors were taken from a man aged 18 to 29 in good health.

For this clone: This sample includes further DNA sequences coding for the same CDR3. The gene calls are TRBV15 and TRBJ2-7; D is unclear. Germline CDR1 reads LNHNV; CDR2 reads YYDKDF (reference sequence). The CDR3 covers 15 residues. The V gene lost 0 bases and the J gene lost 1 base, with 10 bases spanning the gap. The CDR3 DNA follows: TGTGCCACCAGCAGAGATCGAGGCCTGTCCTACGAGCAGTACTTC. It codes for CATSRDRGLSYEQYF.

To note about this clone: Other DNA variants within this sample encode the same CDR3. The chain recombines TRBV27 with TRBJ2-3, with a possible D match to TRBD2 (5 bases). The CDR3 runs 14 residues. In germline, CDR1 is MNHEY, CDR2 SMNVEV (reference sequence). Trimming removed 3 bases from V and 1 base from J, with 8 bases in between. This CDR3 reads CASSFVGGTDTQYF. CDR3 nucleotide sequence: TGTGCCAGCAGTTTTGTGGGAGGCACAGATACGCAGTATTTT.

The V call is TRBV18, the J call TRBJ2-5; D not certain. Germline V lookup: CDR1 KGHSH, CDR2 LQKENI. CDR3 length: 15 residues. V lost 3 bases and J lost 2, with 13 bases in between. The CDR3 spells CASSPPLAIQETQYF. The CDR3, as DNA: TGTGCCAGCTCACCTCCCCTGGCGATTCAAGAGACCCAGTACTTC.

This rearrangement joins TRBV2 to TRBJ2-7; 10 bases fit TRBD2. This CDR3 has 12 amino acids. Germline V gives CDR1 SNHLY, CDR2 FYNNEI. J gave up 4 bases and V 8 bases, and 2 bases lay outside the gene matches. The CDR3 sequence is CASGTSEYEQYF. The CDR3 DNA reads TGTGCCAGCGGGACTAGCGAGTACGAGCAGTACTTC.

This clone was detected only once. The gene calls are TRBV30 and TRBJ2-3; D is undetermined. Per germline, CDR1 GTSNPN and CDR2 SVGIG (reference sequence). V lost 2 bases to trimming and J lost 4 bases, with 10 bases between them. The CDR3 sequence is 13 residues long. CDR3 bases: TGTGCCTGGAGTTTCGGCGTATCAGATACGCAGTATTTT. It specifies CAWSFGVSDTQYF.

This chain connects TRBV27 to TRBJ1-6; the match to TRBD1 covers 11 bases. With V trimmed by 5 bases and J by 3 bases, 9 bases remained unmatched. Germline assignment: CDR1 MNHEY and CDR2 SMNVEV (reference sequence). This CDR3 contains 18 residues. This chain's CDR3 is CASSPLFGTGGYNSPLHF. CDR3 DNA sequence: TGTGCCAGCAGTCCCCTCTTCGGGACAGGGGGCTATAATTCACCCCTCCACTTT.

This chain connects TRBV4-3 to TRBJ2-1; D is unclear. Germline CDR1 is LGHNA and CDR2 is YSLEER. This CDR3 contains 16 residues. V was cut by 1 base and J by 5 bases, with 15 bases left in between. The CDR3 DNA follows: TGCGCCAGCAGCCAAGGGGCCGGAAACGTAAACAATGAGCAGTTCTTC. This codes for CASSQGAGNVNNEQFF.

V is TRBV5-8 and J is TRBJ1-1, with D tentatively TRBD1 (6 bases). Per the germline V gene, CDR1 is SGHTS and CDR2 is YDEGEE. The CDR3 loop spans 15 amino acids. V lost 1 base and J lost 3, with 13 bases in between. CDR3 sequence reads: CASSLRGWSDTEAFF. DNA of the CDR3: TGTGCCAGCAGCTTGAGGGGGTGGAGCGACACTGAAGCTTTCTTT.

The gene calls are TRBV11-1 and TRBJ2-7; D is perhaps TRBD1 or TRBD2 (5 bases each). The V and J ends lost 0 bases and 7 bases respectively, with 13 bases between them. The CDR3 runs 14 residues. Per the germline V gene, CDR1 is SGHAT and CDR2 is FQDESV (reference sequence). The CDR3: CASSLAGTAPEQYF. DNA of the CDR3: TGTGCCAGCAGCTTAGCCGGGACGGCCCCTGAGCAGTACTTC.

This chain uses TRBV19 with TRBJ1-6, with D hard to call. CDR3 length: 16 residues. With 3 bases removed from V and 0 bases from J, the gap between germline ends came to 9 bases. The germline CDR1 and CDR2 sequences are LNHDA and SQIVND (reference sequence). CDR3 region: CASSISGSSYNSPLHF. The CDR3, as DNA: TGTGCCAGTAGTATTTCGGGGAGCTCCTATAATTCACCCCTCCACTTT.

CDR3 sequence reads: CASSFGVALTPHEQYF. For the CDR3, the DNA is TGTGCCAGCAGTTTCGGGGTAGCCCTTACCCCCCACGAGCAGTACTTC. The genes are TRBV27 and TRBJ2-7; the D gene is possibly TRBD2 (5 bases). The CDR3 is made up of 16 amino acids. V was shortened by 3 bases and J by 5 bases, with 20 bases between the two germline ends. Germline lookup yields CDR1 MNHEY and CDR2 SMNVEV (reference sequence).

The V gene is TRBV2, the J gene TRBJ2-5, with TRBD1 as a possible D gene (6 bases). The germline V gene encodes CDR1 SNHLY and CDR2 FYNNEI. V was trimmed by 6 bases and J by 1 base, leaving 12 bases between them. This CDR3 comprises 14 residues. The CDR3 DNA sequence: TGTGCCAGCAGGGTGGGACATATCCAAGAGACCCAGTACTTC. Translating gives CASRVGHIQETQYF. Supplemented by reference TRBV2 and TRBJ2-5, the full variable domain reads EPEVTQTPSHQVTQMGQEVILRCVPISNHLYFYWYRQILGQKVEFLVSFYNNEISEKSEIFDDQFSVERPDGSNFTLKIRSTKLEDSAMYFCASRVGHIQETQYFGPGTRLLVL.

This chain connects TRBV9 to TRBJ2-3, with TRBD1 identical over 7 bases. The CDR3 totals 16 residues. Germline V gene data show CDR1 as SGDLS and CDR2 as YYNGEE. The J segment lost 1 base and the V segment lost 3 bases, leaving 8 bases of the junction unmatched. In DNA form, the CDR3 reads TGTGCCAGCAGCGGATCGACAGGGCTCGGCACAGATACGCAGTATTTT. This sequence encodes CASSGSTGLGTDTQYF.

The chain joins TRBV4-1 to TRBJ2-7, with TRBD1 identical over 8 bases. V lost 1 base, J lost 1 base, and 6 bases stayed unmatched. The germline V gene has CDR1 MGHRA and CDR2 YSYEKL. This CDR3 comprises 16 residues. The CDR3 DNA sequence: TGCGCCAGCAGCCAAGTGTCACAGGGGGTGTCCTACGAGCAGTACTTC. Its translation: CASSQVSQGVSYEQYF.

The V call is TRBV19, the J call TRBJ2-1; D call uncertain. The germline CDR1 and CDR2 sequences are LNHDA and SQIVND (reference sequence). V was clipped by 6 bases and J by 6 bases, with 18 bases between them. The CDR3 extends over 15 amino acids. The CDR3: CASRIVAGELNEQFF. The CDR3 region has the DNA TGTGCCAGTAGGATCGTTGCAGGAGAACTCAATGAGCAGTTCTTC.

The V gene is TRBV13, the J gene TRBJ2-5; TRBD2 matches at 8 bases. Germline CDR1 PRHDT, CDR2 FYEKMQ (reference sequence). The CDR3 consists of 13 residues. The V gene end was trimmed by 9 bases and the J gene end by 4 bases; junction bases not matched to a gene: 7. The CDR3 DNA sequence: TGTGCCAGTAAGGCGGGGGGAATAGAGACCCAGTACTTC. Protein: CASKAGGIETQYF. Complete variable domain (other parts from reference TRBV13 and TRBJ2-5): AAGVIQSPRHLIKEKRETATLKCYPIPRHDTVYWYQQGPGQDPQFLISFYEKMQSDKGSIPDRFSAQQFSDYHSELNMSSLELGDSALYFCASKAGGIETQYFGPGTRLLVL.

This chain links TRBV27 with TRBJ2-2, with 7 bases fitting TRBD2. The germline V gene encodes CDR1 MNHEY and CDR2 SMNVEV (reference sequence). This CDR3 has 17 amino acids. V dropped 8 bases and J dropped 0; count of bases not matched to a gene: 12. DNA of the CDR3: TGTGCCAGCGGCCCCTCCAGAGCGGGGCCGAACACCGGGGAGCTGTTTTTT. Protein sequence: CASGPSRAGPNTGELFF.

The genes are TRBV4-1 and TRBJ2-3; TRBD2 is a possible D gene (7 bases). The V end was cut by 8 bases, the J end by 3 bases, with 18 bases between. Germline V gene data show CDR1 as MGHRA and CDR2 as YSYEKL. This CDR3 is 15 amino acids long. In nucleotides, the CDR3 is TGCGCCAGCCGGAGGGGGGGGGCAGGGACAGATACGCAGTATTTT. Translated: CASRRGGAGTDTQYF.

With respect to this clone: Other DNA sequences in the same sample also yield this CDR3. The gene calls are TRBV30 and TRBJ1-1, with TRBD1 identical over 8 bases. Germline V gene lookup returns CDR1 GTSNPN and CDR2 SVGIG (reference sequence). J lost 1 base, V lost 0 bases, and 4 bases had no gene match. The CDR3 totals 15 residues. The CDR3 coding sequence is TGTGCCTGGAGTGTAGGGCAGGGGGCGAACACTGAAGCTTTCTTT. Amino acids: CAWSVGQGANTEAFF. The variable domain in full, completed from reference TRBV30 and TRBJ1-1, reads SQTIHQWPATLVQPVGSPLSLECTVEGTSNPNLYWYRQAAGRGLQLLFYSVGIGQISSEVPQNLSASRPQDRQFILSSKKLLLSDSGFYLCAWSVGQGANTEAFFGQGTRLTVV.

This clone was found a few times. This same CDR3 is encoded by further DNA sequences in the sample. CDR3 in amino acids: CASSYSTGNEQYF. Here the CDR3 DNA reads TGTGCCAGCAGTTACTCGACAGGGAACGAGCAGTACTTC. The V and J genes are TRBV6-5 and TRBJ2-7, with 7 bases identical to TRBD1. Looked up from germline, CDR1 is MNHEY and CDR2 is SVGAGI. After removal of 0 bases from V and 5 bases from J, the junction contained 1 base not matched to a gene. The CDR3 has 13 amino acids.

V usage is TRBV4-1 and J usage is TRBJ1-3, with a tentative D call TRBD1 (6 bases). This CDR3 contains 14 residues. Per the germline V gene, CDR1 is MGHRA and CDR2 is YSYEKL. The V end lost 5 bases, the J end lost 8 bases, and 16 bases lay between the germline ends. CDR3 residues: CASSYSGGIDTIYF. The CDR3, as DNA: TGCGCCAGCAGCTATAGCGGGGGCATCGACACCATATATTTT.

CDR3 sequence: CASSPLAGDYEQYF. The DNA for the CDR3 is TGTGCCAGCAGCCCTCTAGCGGGGGACTACGAGCAGTACTTC. The chain recombines TRBV7-6 with TRBJ2-7, with TRBD2 matching 10 bases. V lost 5 bases, J lost 3 bases, and 4 bases stayed unmatched. This CDR3 contains 14 residues. Germline values: CDR1 SGHVS, CDR2 FNYEAQ.

Remarks on this clone: A read error may produce the germline difference seen at one junction end. The rearrangement links TRBV30 to TRBJ2-5; the match to TRBD2 covers 10 bases. Germline CDR1 and CDR2: GTSNPN and SVGIG (reference sequence). The CDR3 is 13 residues long. CDR3 DNA sequence: TGTGCCTGGAGACTAGCGGGGAGAGAGGCCCAGTACTTC. It translates to CAWRLAGREAQYF.

This clone was counted only a few times. Written as DNA, the CDR3 is TGTGCCAGCAGTCCCATGGCAGGGGGTACAAACATTCAGTACTTC. Translation: CASSPMAGGTNIQYF. This chain uses TRBV27 with TRBJ2-4, with 7 bases lining up with TRBD1. The CDR3 covers 15 residues. The germline gives CDR1 MNHEY, CDR2 SMNVEV (reference sequence). The V and J ends lost 5 bases and 6 bases, in that order; junction bases with no gene match: 10.

This rearrangement joins TRBV6-6 to TRBJ2-1, with TRBD2 identical over 8 bases. V shed 2 bases, J shed 7 bases, and the junction held 10 bases outside the gene matches. CDR1 is MNHNY, CDR2 SVGAGI, per germline (reference sequence). The CDR3 runs to 16 residues. CDR3 sequence (DNA): TGTGCCAGCAGTTACACTCGGGGGGGCCGCTTAAATGAGCAGTTCTTC. Encoded protein: CASSYTRGGRLNEQFF.